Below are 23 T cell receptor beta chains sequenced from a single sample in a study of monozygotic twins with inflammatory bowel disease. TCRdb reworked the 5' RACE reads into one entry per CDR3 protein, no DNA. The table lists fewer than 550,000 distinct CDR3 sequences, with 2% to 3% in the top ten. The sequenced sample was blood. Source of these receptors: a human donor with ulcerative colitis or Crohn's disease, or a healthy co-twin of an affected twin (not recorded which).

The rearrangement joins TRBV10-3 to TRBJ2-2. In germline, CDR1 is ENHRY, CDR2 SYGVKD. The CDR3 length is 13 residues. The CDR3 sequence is CAISDRSTGELFF.

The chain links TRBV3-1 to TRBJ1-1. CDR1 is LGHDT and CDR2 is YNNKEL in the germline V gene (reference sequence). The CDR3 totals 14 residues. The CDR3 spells CASSQVSGDTEAFF.

CDR3 region: CASSFRTSGSAGEQFF. The chain links TRBV5-1 to TRBJ2-1; the TCRdb D gene call, TRBD2, has no DNA to confirm it. The CDR3 spans 16 residues. The germline V gene has CDR1 SGHRS and CDR2 YFSETQ.

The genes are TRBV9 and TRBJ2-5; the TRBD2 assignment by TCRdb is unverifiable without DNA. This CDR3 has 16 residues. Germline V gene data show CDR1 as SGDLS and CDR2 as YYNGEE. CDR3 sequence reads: CASSVEPGGMGETQYF.

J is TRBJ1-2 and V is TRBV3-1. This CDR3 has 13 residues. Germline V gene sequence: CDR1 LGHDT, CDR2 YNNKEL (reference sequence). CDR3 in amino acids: CASRLGGNYGYTF.

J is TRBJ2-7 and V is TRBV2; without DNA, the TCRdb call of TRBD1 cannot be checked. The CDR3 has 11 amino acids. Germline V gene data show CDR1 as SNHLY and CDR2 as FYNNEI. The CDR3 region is CASSDPGEQYF.

CDR3 residues: CASSRQGHTIYF. The chain carries TRBV11-2 and TRBJ1-3; TCRdb names TRBD1, which stays unverified in the absence of DNA. This CDR3 has 12 amino acids. Germline-derived CDR1 and CDR2 are SGHAT and FQNNGV.

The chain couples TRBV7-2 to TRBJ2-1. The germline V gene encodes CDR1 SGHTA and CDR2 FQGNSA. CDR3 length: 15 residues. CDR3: CASSLTFRTHNEQFF. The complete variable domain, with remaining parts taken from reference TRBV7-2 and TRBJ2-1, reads GAGVSQSPSNKVTEKGKDVELRCDPISGHTALYWYRQSLGQGLEFLIYFQGNSAPDKSGLPSDRFSAERTGGSVSTLTIQRTQQEDSAVYLCASSLTFRTHNEQFFGPGTRLTVL.

CDR3 in amino acids: CASSIGGRSYNEQFF. V gene TRBV19 combines with J gene TRBJ2-1. This CDR3 is built from 15 residues. The germline gives CDR1 LNHDA, CDR2 SQIVND (reference sequence).

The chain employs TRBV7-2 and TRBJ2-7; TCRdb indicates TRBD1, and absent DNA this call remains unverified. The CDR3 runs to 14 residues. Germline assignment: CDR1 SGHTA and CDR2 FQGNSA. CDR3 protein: CASSAHRGGDEQYF.

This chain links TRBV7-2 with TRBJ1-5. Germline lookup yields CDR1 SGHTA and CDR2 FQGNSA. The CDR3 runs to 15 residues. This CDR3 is CASSLSGRNNQPQHF.

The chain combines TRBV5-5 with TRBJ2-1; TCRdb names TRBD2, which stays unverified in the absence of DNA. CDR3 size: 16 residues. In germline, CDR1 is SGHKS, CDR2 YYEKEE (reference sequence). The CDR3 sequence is CASSYEIAGFSSEQFF.

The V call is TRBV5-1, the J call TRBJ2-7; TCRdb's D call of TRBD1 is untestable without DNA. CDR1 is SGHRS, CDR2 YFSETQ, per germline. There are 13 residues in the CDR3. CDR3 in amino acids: CASSSGPGDEQYF.

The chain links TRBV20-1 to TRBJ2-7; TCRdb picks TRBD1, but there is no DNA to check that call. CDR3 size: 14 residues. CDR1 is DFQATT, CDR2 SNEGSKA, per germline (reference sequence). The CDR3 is CSARGSGSPYEQYF.

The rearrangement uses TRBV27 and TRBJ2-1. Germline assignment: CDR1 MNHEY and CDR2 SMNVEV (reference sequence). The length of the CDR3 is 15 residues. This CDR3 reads CASRRGVSSYNEQFF.

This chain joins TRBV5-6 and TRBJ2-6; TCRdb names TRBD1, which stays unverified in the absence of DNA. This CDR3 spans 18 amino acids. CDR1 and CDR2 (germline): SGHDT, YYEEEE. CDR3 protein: CASSFSDRLLLPANVLTF.

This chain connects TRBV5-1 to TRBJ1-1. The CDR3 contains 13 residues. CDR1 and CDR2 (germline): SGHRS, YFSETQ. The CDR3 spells CASSLANPTEAFF.

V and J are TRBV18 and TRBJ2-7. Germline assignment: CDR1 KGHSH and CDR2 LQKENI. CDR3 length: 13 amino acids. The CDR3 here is CASSPHRDGEQYF.

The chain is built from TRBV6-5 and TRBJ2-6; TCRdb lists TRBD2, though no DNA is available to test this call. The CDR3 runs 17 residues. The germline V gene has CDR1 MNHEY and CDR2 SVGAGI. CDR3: CASSSTLGLSGANVLTF.

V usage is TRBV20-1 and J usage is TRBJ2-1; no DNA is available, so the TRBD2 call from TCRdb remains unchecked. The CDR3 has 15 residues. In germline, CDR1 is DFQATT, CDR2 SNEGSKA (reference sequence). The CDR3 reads CSAFSGRFSYNEQFF.

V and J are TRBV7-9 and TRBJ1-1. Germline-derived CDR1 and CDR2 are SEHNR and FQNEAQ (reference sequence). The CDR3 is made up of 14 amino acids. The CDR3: CASSLAQKATEAFF.

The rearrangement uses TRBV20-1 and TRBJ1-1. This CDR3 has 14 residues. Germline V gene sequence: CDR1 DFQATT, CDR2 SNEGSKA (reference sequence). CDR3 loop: CSASRGDPRTEAFF.

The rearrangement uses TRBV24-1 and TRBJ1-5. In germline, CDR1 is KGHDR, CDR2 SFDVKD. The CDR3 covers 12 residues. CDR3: CATATGNQPQHF.